Below are 19 T cell receptor beta chains sequenced from a single sample in a study of T cell changes during pregnancy in multiple sclerosis. Only in-frame clones appear in the TCRdb table, and some are missing; sequencing was by immunoSEQ multiplex PCR. Of about 88,000 clones listed, more than 85% are singletons. The sequencing used peripheral blood, collected in the first trimester of pregnancy. Source of these receptors: a female donor with multiple sclerosis, enrolled in a pregnancy study.

This chain uses TRBV9 with TRBJ2-5, with 9 nucleotides matching TRBD1. The CDR3 contains 15 residues. With V trimmed by 6 bases and J by 1 base, 7 bases remained unmatched. Germline V gene data show CDR1 as SGDLS and CDR2 as YYNGEE. The CDR3 reads CASTLGTGTQETQYF. The CDR3 nucleotides read TGTGCCAGCACCCTCGGGACAGGGACCCAAGAGACCCAGTACTTC.

The genes are TRBV12-5 and TRBJ2-3, with 8 nucleotides matching TRBD2. CDR1 and CDR2 from the germline V gene are LGHNT and FRNRAP. Germline trimming cut 3 bases from V and 0 bases from J; bases unmatched to any gene: 8. The CDR3 totals 17 residues. CDR3 residues: CASGFFLAGRSTDTQYF. The CDR3 region has the DNA TGTGCTAGTGGTTTCTTTCTAGCGGGCCGAAGCACAGATACGCAGTATTTT.

This chain uses TRBV5-1 with TRBJ2-3, with 11 bases identical to TRBD1. There are 15 residues in the CDR3. V lost 4 bases and J lost 4; bases outside the gene matches: 5. CDR1 is SGHRS, CDR2 YFSETQ, per germline. CDR3 DNA sequence: TGCGCCAGCAGCGGGGACAGGGGGGCAGCAGATACGCAGTATTTT. Amino acids: CASSGDRGAADTQYF.

The chain uses TRBV7-6 and TRBJ1-2, with TRBD1 identical over 10 bases. Trimming removed 1 base from V and 6 bases from J; junction bases left unmatched: 5. Germline-derived CDR1 and CDR2 are SGHVS and FNYEAQ. The CDR3 contains 15 residues. CDR3 region: CASSLGTGGKNGYTF. The CDR3 nucleotides read TGTGCCAGCAGCTTAGGGACAGGGGGTAAAAATGGCTACACCTTC.

The V gene is TRBV7-3, the J gene TRBJ1-1, with D perhaps matching TRBD1 (6 bases). V was pared by 5 bases and J by 1 base, with 8 bases between. This CDR3 has 13 residues. The germline gives CDR1 SGHTA, CDR2 FQGTGA. CDR3 sequence reads: CASSQGQNTEAFF. In nucleotides, the CDR3 is TGTGCCAGCAGCCAGGGACAGAACACTGAAGCTTTCTTT.

The chain couples TRBV5-1 to TRBJ2-7; TRBD1 matches at 8 bases. The CDR3 totals 15 residues. CDR1 and CDR2 (germline): SGHRS, YFSETQ. J was trimmed by 0 bases and V by 4 bases; bases with no gene match: 6. CDR3 nucleotides: TGCGCCAGCAGCCAACGGACAGGGAGCTCCTACGAGCAGTACTTC. As protein: CASSQRTGSSYEQYF. Full variable domain (remainder filled in from reference TRBV5-1 and TRBJ2-7): KAGVTQTPRYLIKTRGQQVTLSCSPISGHRSVSWYQQTPGQGLQFLFEYFSETQRNKGNFPGRFSGRQFSNSRSEMNVSTLELGDSALYLCASSQRTGSSYEQYFGPGTRLTVT.

The chain links TRBV6-1 to TRBJ1-2, with D tentatively TRBD1 (6 bases). Germline-derived CDR1 and CDR2 are MNHNS and SASEGT. V lost 6 bases to trimming and J lost 3 bases, with 11 bases between them. The CDR3 extends over 13 amino acids. CDR3 coding DNA: TGTGCCAGCAGCTTTAGACAGGACTATGGCTACACCTTC. Amino acid sequence: CASSFRQDYGYTF.

The V and J genes are TRBV27 and TRBJ2-1; D uncertain. Germline V gene lookup returns CDR1 MNHEY and CDR2 SMNVEV (reference sequence). The CDR3 length is 13 residues. With 1 base removed from V and 6 bases from J, the gap between germline ends came to 7 bases. CDR3 in DNA: TGTGCCAGCAGTTTATTAATATCCAATGAGCAGTTCTTC. The encoded protein is CASSLLISNEQFF.

The chain links TRBV6-1 to TRBJ2-1; D perhaps matches TRBD1 (5 bases). Trimming cost V 2 bases and J 0 bases, with 11 bases left between them. Germline CDR1 and CDR2: MNHNS and SASEGT. The length of the CDR3 is 16 residues. CDR3 nucleotides: TGTGCCAGCAGTGAATGGGGCAGGAGCTCCTACAATGAGCAGTTCTTC. It specifies CASSEWGRSSYNEQFF.

The chain uses TRBV13 and TRBJ2-1; D is perhaps TRBD2 (6 bases). V was pared by 2 bases and J by 4 bases, with 21 bases between. Germline V gene sequence: CDR1 PRHDT, CDR2 FYEKMQ (reference sequence). This CDR3 is 18 amino acids long. CDR3 sequence (DNA): TGTGCCAGCAGCTTACCCCCTTTGGGGGGAGGTGGTTACAATGAGCAGTTCTTC. Residues: CASSLPPLGGGGYNEQFF.

The rearrangement uses TRBV15 and TRBJ2-7; D remains unclear. This CDR3 has 14 residues. Trimming removed 3 bases at V and 1 base at J, with 10 bases between. Germline CDR1 is LNHNV and CDR2 is YYDKDF (reference sequence). The CDR3 bases are TGTGCCACCAGCAGGGTGGAGACGTCCTACGAGCAGTACTTC. Its translation is CATSRVETSYEQYF.

The chain employs TRBV7-6 and TRBJ2-7; TRBD2 might be the D (6 bases). V dropped 2 bases and J dropped 6 bases, with 17 bases sitting between them. CDR1 SGHVS and CDR2 FNYEAQ come from the germline V gene. The CDR3 has 15 amino acids. The CDR3 nucleotides are TGTGCCAGCAGCTTATCGGAAGGTGGGACTCGCGAGCAGTACTTC. Encoded protein: CASSLSEGGTREQYF.

The gene calls are TRBV5-6 and TRBJ1-3, with 7 bases identical to TRBD1. The V segment lost 4 bases and the J segment 1 base; nucleotides outside the gene matches: 8. The CDR3 sequence is 16 residues long. CDR1 is SGHDT, CDR2 YYEEEE, per germline. The CDR3, as DNA: TGTGCCAGCAGCGTACCCGGGACAGCTTCTGGAAACACCATATATTTT. It encodes CASSVPGTASGNTIYF.

This clone is a singleton in its sample. V is TRBV27 and J is TRBJ2-5; the D gene is possibly TRBD1 (5 bases). Germline CDR1 is MNHEY and CDR2 is SMNVEV (reference sequence). Between the trimmed V and J ends, which lost 8 bases and 5 bases, there was a span of 15 bases. The CDR3 runs to 13 residues. This CDR3 reads CASGAPGWETQYF. CDR3 in DNA: TGTGCCAGCGGTGCACCAGGGTGGGAGACCCAGTACTTC.

V is TRBV5-1 and J is TRBJ2-5; 8 bases are a match to TRBD2. Germline V lookup: CDR1 SGHRS, CDR2 YFSETQ. Germline trimming cut 2 bases from V and 5 bases from J; bases unmatched to any gene: 5. CDR3 length: 14 residues. The CDR3 region is CASSFSASGETQYF. The CDR3 region has the DNA TGCGCCAGCAGCTTCAGCGCTAGCGGGGAGACCCAGTACTTC. Full variable domain (missing parts from reference TRBV5-1 and TRBJ2-5): KAGVTQTPRYLIKTRGQQVTLSCSPISGHRSVSWYQQTPGQGLQFLFEYFSETQRNKGNFPGRFSGRQFSNSRSEMNVSTLELGDSALYLCASSFSASGETQYFGPGTRLLVL.

This clone appeared once. The rearrangement joins TRBV2 to TRBJ2-1, with 8 bases matching TRBD1. The CDR3 has 15 residues. The V gene's germline CDR1 is SNHLY and CDR2 FYNNEI. Losses at the gene ends were 5 bases for V and 6 bases for J; bases not matched to a gene: 9. CDR3 bases: TGTGCCAGCAGTTACCTACGACAGGGGTCCAATGAGCAGTTCTTC. Translating gives CASSYLRQGSNEQFF.

The chain uses TRBV19 and TRBJ1-2; 9 positions agree with TRBD1. J gave up 6 bases and V 1 base, and 6 bases lay outside the gene matches. This CDR3 region has 15 residues. Germline V gene lookup returns CDR1 LNHDA and CDR2 SQIVND (reference sequence). The CDR3 coding sequence is TGTGCCAGTAGTATAGCAGGGACAGGGTCGGATGGCTACACCTTC. This translates into CASSIAGTGSDGYTF.

The chain combines TRBV5-1 with TRBJ2-7; D is unresolved. This CDR3 region has 12 residues. V dropped 4 bases and J dropped 3 bases, with 8 bases sitting between them. Germline values: CDR1 SGHRS, CDR2 YFSETQ. Written as DNA, the CDR3 is TGCGCCAGCAGCGAAACAGACTACGAGCAGTACTTC. This codes for CASSETDYEQYF.

The J gene is TRBJ2-2, the V gene TRBV19; 12 bases agree with TRBD2. V was pared by 5 bases and J by 3 bases, with 13 bases of the junction left unmatched. Germline V gene sequence: CDR1 LNHDA, CDR2 SQIVND (reference sequence). This CDR3 contains 19 residues. The CDR3 sequence is CASSQHSNGLAGHTGELFF. CDR3 bases: TGTGCCAGTAGTCAACACTCAAACGGACTAGCGGGGCACACCGGGGAGCTGTTTTTT.